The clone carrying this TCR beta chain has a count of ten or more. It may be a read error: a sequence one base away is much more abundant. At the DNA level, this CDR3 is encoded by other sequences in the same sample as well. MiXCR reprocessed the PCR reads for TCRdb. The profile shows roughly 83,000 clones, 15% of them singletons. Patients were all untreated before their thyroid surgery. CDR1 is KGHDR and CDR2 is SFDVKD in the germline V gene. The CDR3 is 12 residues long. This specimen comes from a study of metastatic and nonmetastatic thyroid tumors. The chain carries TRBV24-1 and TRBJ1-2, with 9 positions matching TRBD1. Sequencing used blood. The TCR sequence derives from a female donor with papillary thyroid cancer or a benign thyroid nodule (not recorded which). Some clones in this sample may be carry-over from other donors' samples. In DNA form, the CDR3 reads TGCGCCACCAGTGGGGGACAGGGAGACTACACCTTC. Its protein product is CATSGGQGDYTF.